Listed below are T cell receptor beta chains from one sample, sequenced in a study of blood T cell repertoires in COVID-19. Sequencing was performed with immunoSEQ multiplex PCR; in TCRdb, only in-frame clones are kept and a portion is missing. The sample consists of about 59,000 clones, roughly 80% of them appearing once. Material for sequencing was peripheral blood. Receptor source: a woman in her 70s with acute or convalescent COVID-19. The CDR3 runs from the conserved cysteine through the conserved F or W. D genes are given only for firm matches. Clone sizes are given selectively: once, few, many, or a class where the clone is expanded.

d_gene	len	abundance	j_gene	v_gene	CDR3nt	CDR3aa
TRBD1	15	-	TRBJ1-1	TRBV13	TGTGCCAGCAGCAAGTGGACAGGTCGGTACCCTGAAGCTTTCTTT	CASSKWTGRYPEAFF
-	13	-	TRBJ1-6	TRBV6-6	TGTGCCGGCCACAGGGATTATAATTCACCCCTCCACTTT	CAGHRDYNSPLHF
-	16	-	TRBJ2-3	TRBV5-1	TGCGCCAGCAGCTGGGGGACGGCGGGACCCACAGATACGCAGTATTTT	CASSWGTAGPTDTQYF
-	15	once	TRBJ2-5	TRBV5-1	TGCGCCAGCAGCAGGATGGGGGGGCCTGGGGAGACCCAGTACTTC	CASSRMGGPGETQYF
TRBD2	13	-	TRBJ2-5	TRBV10-3	TGTGCCATCAGTTCAGCGGGGGGCGAGACCCAGTACTTC	CAISSAGGETQYF
TRBD1	15	few	TRBJ2-1	TRBV5-4	TGTGCCAGCAGCTTCACCGGGACAGGCAGGAATGAGCAGTTCTTC	CASSFTGTGRNEQFF
-	15	-	TRBJ2-4	TRBV6-5	TGTGCCAGCAGCCGGGGAAGCAGAGCCAAAAACATTCAGTACTTC	CASSRGSRAKNIQYF
-	14	-	TRBJ2-5	TRBV27	TGTGCCAGCAAAAGGGCGGGGGCCCCGGAGACCCAGTACTTC	CASKRAGAPETQYF
-	14	-	TRBJ1-4	TRBV18	TGTGCCAGCGCCACTGGGGGGAATAATGAAAAACTGTTTTTT	CASATGGNNEKLFF
TRBD2	13	-	TRBJ2-5	TRBV27	TGTGCCAGCAGTTTGGGGGGGATGCAGACCCAGTACTTC	CASSLGGMQTQYF
-	18	-	TRBJ2-3	TRBV21-1	TGTGCCAGCAGCAAAGAGGGGGTTTGTCAGGGACTAACAGATACGCAGTATTTT	CASSKEGVCQGLTDTQYF
-	16	-	TRBJ1-2	TRBV25-1	TGTGCCAGCAGTAAGGCAGGGGCCTCGGGGAACTATGGCTACACCTTC	CASSKAGASGNYGYTF
-	15	-	TRBJ1-4	TRBV19	TGTGCCAGTAGTATCCTAGGCGGAACTAATGAAAAACTGTTTTTT	CASSILGGTNEKLFF
TRBD2	14	-	TRBJ2-1	TRBV27	TGTGCCAGCAGGAGGCGGGGGGCCCCAATTGAGCAGTTCTTC	CASRRRGAPIEQFF
-	15	-	TRBJ1-5	TRBV30	TGTGCCTGGAGTGTCGGTGTTTATAGCAATCAGCCCCAGCATTTT	CAWSVGVYSNQPQHF
-	15	-	TRBJ1-2	TRBV5-1	TGCGCCAGCAGCATGGGACTCGACGGGCAGGGTGGCTACACCTTC	CASSMGLDGQGGYTF
-	15	once	TRBJ1-1	TRBV7-8	TGTGCCAGCAGCTTCGTACGCGGGGCGGGCACTGAAGCTTTCTTT	CASSFVRGAGTEAFF
TRBD1	13	few	TRBJ1-2	TRBV6-2/TRBV6-3	TGTGCCAGCAGTTCACAGGGGTTCTATGGCTACACCTTC	CASSSQGFYGYTF
-	13	-	TRBJ1-2	TRBV3-1/TRBV3-2	TGTGCCAGCAGCCTGGGGGGTCACCAGGGCTACACCTTC	CASSLGGHQGYTF
TRBD1	14	-	TRBJ2-7	TRBV7-7	TGTGCTAGCAGCTTGGGACAGGGAATCGGCGAGCAGTACTTC	CASSLGQGIGEQYF
-	13	-	TRBJ2-5	TRBV18	TGTGCCAGCTCACCGAGCAGGGAAGAGACCCAGTACTTC	CASSPSREETQYF
TRBD1	15	-	TRBJ2-3	TRBV6-5	TGTGCCAGCAAGCCTCAGACAGGGGACCGGGATACGCAGTATTTT	CASKPQTGDRDTQYF
TRBD1	16	once	TRBJ1-4	TRBV29-1	TGCAGCGTTAAGTCCCTCAGACAGGGTTTGGATGAAAAACTGTTTTTT	CSVKSLRQGLDEKLFF
TRBD1	15	-	TRBJ2-3	TRBV5-1	TGCGCCAGCAGCTTGGTTCAGGACAGGGTGCATACGCAGTATTTT	CASSLVQDRVHTQYF
TRBD2	13	-	TRBJ2-2	TRBV24-1	TGTGCCACCGGCGGGGGGAACACCGGGGAGCTGTTTTTT	CATGGGNTGELFF
-	13	-	TRBJ1-6	TRBV6-1	TGTGCCAGCATTGAAGTCCGGAATTCACCCCTCCACTTT	CASIEVRNSPLHF
-	17	-	TRBJ1-2	TRBV19	TGTGCCAGTAGTATAGGCCCAGGGGAAGTGGCTAACTATGGCTACACCTTC	CASSIGPGEVANYGYTF
-	15	-	TRBJ1-5	TRBV5-5	TGTGCCAGCAGCTTGGCGCAGGGGAGCAATCAGCCCCAGCATTTT	CASSLAQGSNQPQHF
-	16	-	TRBJ1-3	TRBV14	TGTGCCAGCAGCCAAACCTTCGGGGGGTCTGGAAACACCATATATTTT	CASSQTFGGSGNTIYF
-	12	-	TRBJ2-1	TRBV12-3/TRBV12-4	TGTGCCAGCAGTGCCGGGGTCAATGAGCAGTTCTTC	CASSAGVNEQFF
-	15	once	TRBJ1-5	TRBV5-1	TGCGCCAGCAGCCGGGACATCTCCCAGGGGCAGCCCCAGCATTTT	CASSRDISQGQPQHF
-	15	-	TRBJ2-5	TRBV7-9	TGTGCCAGCAGCTTAGCTAATCCAGGGGAAGAGACCCAGTACTTC	CASSLANPGEETQYF
TRBD1	16	-	TRBJ1-1	TRBV7-9	TGTGCCAGCAGCTCCACGAGGACAGGCCGGAACACTGAAGCTTTCTTT	CASSSTRTGRNTEAFF
-	15	-	TRBJ1-2	TRBV4-2	TGTGCCAGCAGCCAGGATAGCCAGGGGAACTATGGCTACACCTTC	CASSQDSQGNYGYTF
-	14	-	TRBJ1-1	TRBV6-5	TGTGCCAGCATCCCAGGGATGAAGAACACTGAAGCTTTCTTT	CASIPGMKNTEAFF
TRBD1	15	-	TRBJ2-1	TRBV6-5	TGTGCCAGCAGATCCACAGGGGTCTCCTACAATGAGCAGTTCTTC	CASRSTGVSYNEQFF
-	14	-	TRBJ2-2	TRBV4-1	TGCGCCAGCAGCCAAGCAGGCGACGCCGGGGAGCTGTTTTTT	CASSQAGDAGELFF
-	13	-	TRBJ2-1	TRBV6-5	TGTGCCAGCCTGACCCCGTGGAGAAGGGAGCAGTTCTTC	CASLTPWRREQFF
-	16	-	TRBJ1-4	TRBV29-1	TGCAGCGTTGAAGGTTCAGTTGTGGAGGGAAATGAAAAACTGTTTTTT	CSVEGSVVEGNEKLFF
-	15	-	TRBJ1-1	TRBV4-1	TGCGCCAGCAGCCAATCCTTGAGCCTGAACACTGAAGCTTTCTTT	CASSQSLSLNTEAFF
TRBD2	17	-	TRBJ2-4	TRBV5-6	TGTGCCAGCAGCTTGGCCGGACTAGCGGGCTCCAAAAACATTCAGTACTTC	CASSLAGLAGSKNIQYF
-	16	-	TRBJ1-5	TRBV1	TGCACCAGCAGCCAAGATATCAGGGTGGCCAATCAGCCCCAGCATTTT	CTSSQDIRVANQPQHF
-	11	few	TRBJ1-2	TRBV20-1	TGCAGTGCTTCTCCCTCGTTGGGCTACACCTTC	CSASPSLGYTF
TRBD1	14	few	TRBJ1-1	TRBV6-6	TGTGCCAGCAGTCGACAGGGAGGGAGCACTGAAGCTTTCTTT	CASSRQGGSTEAFF